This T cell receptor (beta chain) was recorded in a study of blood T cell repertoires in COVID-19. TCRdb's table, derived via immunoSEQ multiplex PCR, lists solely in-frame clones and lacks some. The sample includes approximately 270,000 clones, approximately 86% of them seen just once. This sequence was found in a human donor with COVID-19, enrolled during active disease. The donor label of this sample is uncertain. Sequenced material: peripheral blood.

This CDR3 reads CASTISGVTNTGELFF. As DNA, the CDR3 is TGTGCCAGCACCATTAGCGGCGTGACGAACACCGGGGAGCTGTTTTTT. The chain combines TRBV28 with TRBJ2-2; D is perhaps TRBD2 (6 bases). The V and J ends lost 7 bases and 0 bases respectively, with 15 bases between them. The CDR3 runs 16 residues. Germline values: CDR1 MDHEN, CDR2 SYDVKM.